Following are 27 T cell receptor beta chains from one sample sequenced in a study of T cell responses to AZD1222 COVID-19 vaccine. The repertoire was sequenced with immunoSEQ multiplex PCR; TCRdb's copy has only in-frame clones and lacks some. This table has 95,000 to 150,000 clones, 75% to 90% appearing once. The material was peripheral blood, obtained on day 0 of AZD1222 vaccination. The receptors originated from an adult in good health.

CDR3 nucleotides: TGTGCCAGCAGTCCAAGAGGACGTGGAAACACCATATATTTT. Its translation: CASSPRGRGNTIYF. The chain links TRBV28 to TRBJ1-3; unclear D gene. The germline V gene has CDR1 MDHEN and CDR2 SYDVKM. Trimming cost V 5 bases and J 3 bases, with 11 bases left between them. The CDR3 spans 14 residues.

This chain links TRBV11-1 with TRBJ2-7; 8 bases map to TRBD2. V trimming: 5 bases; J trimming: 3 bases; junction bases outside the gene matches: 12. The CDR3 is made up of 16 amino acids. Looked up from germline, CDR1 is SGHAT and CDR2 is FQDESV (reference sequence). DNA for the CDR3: TGTGCCAGCAGCCAAGGGGAAGCGGGAGCTCTCTACGAGCAGTACTTC. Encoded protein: CASSQGEAGALYEQYF.

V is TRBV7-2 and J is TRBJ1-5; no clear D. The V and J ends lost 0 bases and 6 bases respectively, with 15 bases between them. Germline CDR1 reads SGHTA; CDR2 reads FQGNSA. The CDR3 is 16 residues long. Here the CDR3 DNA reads TGTGCCAGCAGCTTAGCGCCGGGCAGGCTCGTTCAGCCCCAGCATTTT. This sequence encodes CASSLAPGRLVQPQHF. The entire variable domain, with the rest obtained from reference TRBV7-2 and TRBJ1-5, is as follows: GAGVSQSPSNKVTEKGKDVELRCDPISGHTALYWYRQSLGQGLEFLIYFQGNSAPDKSGLPSDRFSAERTGGSVSTLTIQRTQQEDSAVYLCASSLAPGRLVQPQHFGDGTRLSIL.

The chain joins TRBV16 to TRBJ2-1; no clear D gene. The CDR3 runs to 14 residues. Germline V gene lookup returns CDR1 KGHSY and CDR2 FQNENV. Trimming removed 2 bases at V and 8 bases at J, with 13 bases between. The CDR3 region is CASSQAASADEQFF. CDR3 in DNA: TGTGCCAGCAGCCAAGCAGCCAGCGCTGATGAGCAGTTCTTC.

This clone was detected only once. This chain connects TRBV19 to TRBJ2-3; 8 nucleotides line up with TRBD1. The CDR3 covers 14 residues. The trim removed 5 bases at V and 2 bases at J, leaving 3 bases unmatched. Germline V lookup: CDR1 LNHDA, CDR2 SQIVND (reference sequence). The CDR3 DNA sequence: TGTGCCAGTAGTGGACAGGGAATCACAGATACGCAGTATTTT. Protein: CASSGQGITDTQYF.

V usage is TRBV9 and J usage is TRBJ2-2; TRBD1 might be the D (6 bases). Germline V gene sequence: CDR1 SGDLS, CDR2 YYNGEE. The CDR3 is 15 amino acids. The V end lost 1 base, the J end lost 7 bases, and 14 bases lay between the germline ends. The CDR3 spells CASSVNQGQDGELFF. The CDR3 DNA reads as TGTGCCAGCAGCGTAAATCAGGGGCAGGACGGGGAGCTGTTTTTT.

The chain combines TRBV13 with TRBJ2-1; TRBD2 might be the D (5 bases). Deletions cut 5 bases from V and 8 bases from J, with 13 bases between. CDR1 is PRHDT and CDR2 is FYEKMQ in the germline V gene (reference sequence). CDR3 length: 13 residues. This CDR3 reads CASSPSLRDEQFF. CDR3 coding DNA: TGTGCCAGCAGCCCAAGCCTGAGGGATGAGCAGTTCTTC.

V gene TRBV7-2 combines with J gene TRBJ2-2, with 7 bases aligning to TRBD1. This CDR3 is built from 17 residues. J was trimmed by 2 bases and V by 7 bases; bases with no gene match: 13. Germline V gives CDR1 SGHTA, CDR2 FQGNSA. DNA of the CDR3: TGTGCCAGCACCGTCCCGGGACAGCTTGCTAACACCGGGGAGCTGTTTTTT. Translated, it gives CASTVPGQLANTGELFF.

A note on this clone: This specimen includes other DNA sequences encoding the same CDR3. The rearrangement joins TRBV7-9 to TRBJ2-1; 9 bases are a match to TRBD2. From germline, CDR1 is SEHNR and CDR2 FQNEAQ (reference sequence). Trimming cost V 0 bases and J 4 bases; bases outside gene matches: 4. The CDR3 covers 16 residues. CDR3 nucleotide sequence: TGTGCCAGCAGCTTAGCGCTAGCGGGGACATACAATGAGCAGTTCTTC. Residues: CASSLALAGTYNEQFF.

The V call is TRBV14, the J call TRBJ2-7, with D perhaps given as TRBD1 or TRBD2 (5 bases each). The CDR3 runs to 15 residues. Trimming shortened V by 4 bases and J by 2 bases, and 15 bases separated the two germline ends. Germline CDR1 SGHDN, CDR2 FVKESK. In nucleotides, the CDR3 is TGTGCCAGCAGCCCCCTTGGGACGGATCCCTACGAGCAGTACTTC. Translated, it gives CASSPLGTDPYEQYF.

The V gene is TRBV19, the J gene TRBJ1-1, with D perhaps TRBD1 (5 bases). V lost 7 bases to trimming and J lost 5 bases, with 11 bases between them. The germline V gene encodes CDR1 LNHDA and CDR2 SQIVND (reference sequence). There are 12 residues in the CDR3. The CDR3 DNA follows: TGTGCCAGTACTGGGGGGGGGACTGAAGCTTTCTTT. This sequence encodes CASTGGGTEAFF.

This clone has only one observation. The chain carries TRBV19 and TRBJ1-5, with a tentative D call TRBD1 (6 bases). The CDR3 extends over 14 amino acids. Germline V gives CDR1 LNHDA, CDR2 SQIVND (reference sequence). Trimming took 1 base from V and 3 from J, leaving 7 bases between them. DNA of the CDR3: TGTGCCAGTAGTATAGGGGGGCCCAATCAGCCCCAGCATTTT. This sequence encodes CASSIGGPNQPQHF.

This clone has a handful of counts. The CDR3 sequence: CAWRYAAGANVLTF. CDR3 coding DNA: TGTGCCTGGAGATACGCCGCTGGGGCCAACGTCCTGACTTTC. This chain connects TRBV30 to TRBJ2-6; D not certain. The V gene's germline CDR1 is GTSNPN and CDR2 SVGIG (reference sequence). V lost 3 bases and J 2 bases, leaving 8 bases between the germline ends. This CDR3 contains 14 residues. Full variable domain (outside the CDR3, taken from reference TRBV30 and TRBJ2-6): SQTIHQWPATLVQPVGSPLSLECTVEGTSNPNLYWYRQAAGRGLQLLFYSVGIGQISSEVPQNLSASRPQDRQFILSSKKLLLSDSGFYLCAWRYAAGANVLTFGAGSRLTVL.

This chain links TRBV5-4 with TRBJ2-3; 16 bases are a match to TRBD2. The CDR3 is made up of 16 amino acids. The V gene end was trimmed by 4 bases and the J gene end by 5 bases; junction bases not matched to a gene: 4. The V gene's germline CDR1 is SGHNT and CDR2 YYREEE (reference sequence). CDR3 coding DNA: TGTGCCAGCAGCCTCGGGACTAGCGGGGGGGAAGATACGCAGTATTTT. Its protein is CASSLGTSGGEDTQYF.

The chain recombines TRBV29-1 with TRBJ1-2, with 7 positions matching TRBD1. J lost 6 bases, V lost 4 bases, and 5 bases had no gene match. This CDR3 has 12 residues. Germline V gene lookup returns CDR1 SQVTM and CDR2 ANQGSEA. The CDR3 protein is CSVGQGDHGYTF. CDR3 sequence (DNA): TGCAGCGTTGGGCAGGGGGATCATGGCTACACCTTC.

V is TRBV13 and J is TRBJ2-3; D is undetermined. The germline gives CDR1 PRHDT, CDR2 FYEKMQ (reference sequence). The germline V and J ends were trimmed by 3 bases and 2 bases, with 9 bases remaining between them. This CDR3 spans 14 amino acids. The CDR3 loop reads CASSFNTLTDTQYF. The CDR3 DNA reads TGTGCCAGCAGCTTTAACACACTCACAGATACGCAGTATTTT.

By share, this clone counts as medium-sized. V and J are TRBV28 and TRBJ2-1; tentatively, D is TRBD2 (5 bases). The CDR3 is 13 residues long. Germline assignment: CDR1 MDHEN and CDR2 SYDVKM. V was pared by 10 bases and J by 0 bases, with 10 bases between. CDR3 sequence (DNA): TGTGCCAATAGACGGGGCTCCTACAATGAGCAGTTCTTC. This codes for CANRRGSYNEQFF.

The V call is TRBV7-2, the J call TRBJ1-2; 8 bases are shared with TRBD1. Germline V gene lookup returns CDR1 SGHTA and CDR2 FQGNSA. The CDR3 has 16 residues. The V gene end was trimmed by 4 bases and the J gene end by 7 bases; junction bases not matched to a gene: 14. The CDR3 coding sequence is TGTGCCAGCAGCTCCTCCTTCAGGGGGCTTGGGGGTGGCTACACCTTC. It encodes CASSSSFRGLGGGYTF.

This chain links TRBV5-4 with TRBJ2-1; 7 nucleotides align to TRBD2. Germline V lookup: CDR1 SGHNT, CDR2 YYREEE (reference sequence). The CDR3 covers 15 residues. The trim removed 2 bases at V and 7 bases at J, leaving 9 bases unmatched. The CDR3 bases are TGTGCCAGCAGCTTTGGGGCGGGAGAACAAAATGAGCAGTTCTTC. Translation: CASSFGAGEQNEQFF. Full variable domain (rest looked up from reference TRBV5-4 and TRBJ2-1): ETGVTQSPTHLIKTRGQQVTLRCSSQSGHNTVSWYQQALGQGPQFIFQYYREEENGRGNFPPRFSGLQFPNYSSELNVNALELDDSALYLCASSFGAGEQNEQFFGPGTRLTVL.

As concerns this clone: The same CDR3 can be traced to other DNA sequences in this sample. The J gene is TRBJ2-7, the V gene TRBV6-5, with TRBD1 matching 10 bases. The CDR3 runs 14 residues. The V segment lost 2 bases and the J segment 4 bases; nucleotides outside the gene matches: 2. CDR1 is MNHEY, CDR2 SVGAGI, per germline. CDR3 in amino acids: CASSYGTGAYEQYF. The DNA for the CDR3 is TGTGCCAGCAGTTACGGGACAGGGGCTTACGAGCAGTACTTC.

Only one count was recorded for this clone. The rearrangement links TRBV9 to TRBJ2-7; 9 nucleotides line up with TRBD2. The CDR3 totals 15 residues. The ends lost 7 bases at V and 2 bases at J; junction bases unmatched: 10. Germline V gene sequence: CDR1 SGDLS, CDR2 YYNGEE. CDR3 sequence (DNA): TGTGCCAGCGGACTTGGGGCGGGAGGGCCCTACGAGCAGTACTTC. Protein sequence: CASGLGAGGPYEQYF.

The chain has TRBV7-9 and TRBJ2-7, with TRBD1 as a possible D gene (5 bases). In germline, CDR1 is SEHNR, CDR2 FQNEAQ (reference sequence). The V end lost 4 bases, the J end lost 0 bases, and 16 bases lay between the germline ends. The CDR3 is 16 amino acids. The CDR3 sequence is CASSSFGRGASYEQYF. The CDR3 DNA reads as TGTGCCAGCAGCTCCTTCGGAAGGGGTGCCTCCTACGAGCAGTACTTC.

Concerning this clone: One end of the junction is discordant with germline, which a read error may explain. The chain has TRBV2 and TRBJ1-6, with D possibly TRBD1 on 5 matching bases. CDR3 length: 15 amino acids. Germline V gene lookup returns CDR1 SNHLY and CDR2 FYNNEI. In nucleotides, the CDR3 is TGTGCCAGGAGTGGGGGGGAGTCAGCAAATTCACCCCTCCACTTT. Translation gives CARSGGESANSPLHF.

The CDR3 reads CASSPPRPDTQYF. The CDR3 DNA follows: TGTGCCAGCAGTCCCCCTCGTCCGGATACGCAGTATTTT. The V call is TRBV28, the J call TRBJ2-3; D call uncertain. Germline V lookup: CDR1 MDHEN, CDR2 SYDVKM. The CDR3 covers 13 residues. V was trimmed by 5 bases and J by 6 bases, leaving 12 bases between them.

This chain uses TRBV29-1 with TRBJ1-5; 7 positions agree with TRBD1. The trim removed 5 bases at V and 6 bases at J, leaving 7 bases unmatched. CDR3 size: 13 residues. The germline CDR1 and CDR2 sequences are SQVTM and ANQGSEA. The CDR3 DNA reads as TGCAGCGTTCTGGTTCAGGGGGGTCAGCCCCAGCATTTT. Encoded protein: CSVLVQGGQPQHF.

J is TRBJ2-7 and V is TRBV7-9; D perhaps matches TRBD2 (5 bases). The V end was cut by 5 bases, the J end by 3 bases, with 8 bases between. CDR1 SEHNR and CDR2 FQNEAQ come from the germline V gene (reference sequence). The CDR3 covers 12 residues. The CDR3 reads CASSRGGYEQYF. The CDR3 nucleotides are TGTGCCAGCAGCCGCGGAGGCTACGAGCAGTACTTC.

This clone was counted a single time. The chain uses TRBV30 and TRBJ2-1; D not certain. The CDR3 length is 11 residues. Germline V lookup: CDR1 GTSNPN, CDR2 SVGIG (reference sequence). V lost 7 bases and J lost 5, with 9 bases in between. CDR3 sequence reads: CASQDDNEQFF. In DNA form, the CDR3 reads TGTGCCTCCCAGGACGACAATGAGCAGTTCTTC.